These T cell receptor beta chains were read from a single sample in a study of long-term antiretroviral therapy in people with HIV. Data came from immunoSEQ multiplex PCR; TCRdb stores just in-frame clones and leaves some out. The data show tens of thousands of clones, approximately 90% seen once. The source was unsorted PBMCs, collected 0.6 years after starting antiretroviral therapy. The receptors derive from a man aged 60 to 75 with HIV. CDR3s include the opening cysteine and the closing phenylalanine or tryptophan.

J | V | CDR3
TRBJ2-5 | TRBV11-3 | CASSLGLAGGKETQYF
TRBJ2-3 | TRBV5-1 | CASSIDRGRTDTQYF
TRBJ2-7 | TRBV5-1 | CASSLAGQGAYEQYF
TRBJ2-2 | TRBV5-1 | CASSLVSTVHGQTGELFF
TRBJ1-3 | TRBV19 | CASSIGGNTIYF
TRBJ1-5 | TRBV6-6 | CASSYSGGHNQPQHF
TRBJ2-5 | TRBV2 | CASEPRETQYF
TRBJ1-1 | TRBV2 | CASSAQGAKNTEAFF
TRBJ2-3 | TRBV5-6 | CASSLIKDTQYF
TRBJ2-3 | TRBV11-3 | CASSLDGPSTDTQYF
TRBJ2-3 | TRBV5-1 | CASSLTGTGGDPHTQYF
TRBJ2-7 | TRBV6-5 | CASSRQGYEQYF
TRBJ1-1 | TRBV9 | CASSVATGDGTEAFF
TRBJ2-7 | TRBV6-5 | CASSYSGTSKTYEQYF
TRBJ2-7 | TRBV5-1 | CASSEGNYEQYF
TRBJ2-3 | TRBV5-4 | CASSLGSGGPGDTQYF
TRBJ2-1 | TRBV7-3 | CASSPGAGDYNEQFF
TRBJ2-7 | TRBV15 | CATSRGTSGFYEQYF
TRBJ2-5 | TRBV30 | CAWSGQNQETQYF
TRBJ1-1 | TRBV9 | CASSVASRSSEAFF
TRBJ1-1 | TRBV7-9 | CASSFGDRATEAFF
TRBJ2-1 | TRBV7-3 | CASSLNAIHNEQFF
TRBJ1-1 | TRBV6-1 | CASSELRAVETEAFF
TRBJ1-1 | TRBV28 | CASSLSEPGQRNTEAFF
TRBJ1-2 | TRBV28 | CASSPRDGYNYGYTF
TRBJ2-5 | TRBV10-1 | CASSESRTSETQYF
TRBJ1-1 | TRBV9 | CASSANPGLTNTEAFF
TRBJ2-7 | TRBV6-4 | CASRYRVLSPLEQYF
TRBJ1-2 | TRBV2 | CASPSGGGRSRYGYTF
TRBJ2-3 | TRBV5-1 | CASSGVRGTTDTQYF
TRBJ1-5 | TRBV11-2 | CASSPGRDRGNQPQHF
TRBJ2-5 | TRBV11-2 | CASSLQGTAQETQYF
TRBJ2-2 | TRBV7-2 | CASSAQGDGGELFF
TRBJ2-4 | TRBV7-9 | CASSFWEVQYF
TRBJ2-1 | TRBV6-5 | CARYEAKDNEQFF
TRBJ1-1 | TRBV4-1 | CASSQVISGTEAFF
TRBJ1-4 | TRBV4-3 | CASRPDKRGYEKLFF
TRBJ2-7 | TRBV5-5 | CASSSATGSDYEQYF
TRBJ2-1 | TRBV5-1 | CASSSHSGSTGTSKRYGWQFF
TRBJ2-7 | TRBV7-8 | CASSTRTGDYEQYF
TRBJ2-2 | TRBV13 | CASSLTSAGGELFF
TRBJ1-5 | TRBV27 | CASSHAGRGAQHF
TRBJ1-2 | TRBV27 | CASSGDRKHYGYTF
TRBJ2-1 | TRBV19 | CASRGRQVGYNEQFF
TRBJ2-1 | TRBV7-2 | CASSLDGLDHNEQFF
TRBJ2-3 | TRBV6-1 | CASSEGLAGDTQYF
TRBJ1-5 | TRBV5-1 | CASSLEVNQPQHF
TRBJ1-5 | TRBV6-5 | CASTKGGQNQPQHF
TRBJ2-5 | TRBV7-2 | CASSLILAGETQYF
TRBJ1-2 | TRBV5-5 | CASSLFVFGQGLRYTF
TRBJ2-5 | TRBV10-2 | CASSGAQWGRGETQYF
TRBJ2-7 | TRBV9 | CASGGPRDEQYF